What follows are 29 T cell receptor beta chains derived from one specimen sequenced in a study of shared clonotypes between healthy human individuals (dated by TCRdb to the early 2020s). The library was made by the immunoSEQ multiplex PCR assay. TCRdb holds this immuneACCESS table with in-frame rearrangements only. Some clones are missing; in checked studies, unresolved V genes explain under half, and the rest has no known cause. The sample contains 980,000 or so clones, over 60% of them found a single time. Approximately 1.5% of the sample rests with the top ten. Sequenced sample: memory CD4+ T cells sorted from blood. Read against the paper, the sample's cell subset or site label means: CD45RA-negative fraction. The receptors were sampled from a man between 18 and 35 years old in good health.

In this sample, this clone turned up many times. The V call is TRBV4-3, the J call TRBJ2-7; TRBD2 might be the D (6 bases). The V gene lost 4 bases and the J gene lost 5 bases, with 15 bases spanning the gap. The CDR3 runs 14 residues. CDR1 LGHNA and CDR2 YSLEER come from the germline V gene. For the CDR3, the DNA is TGCGCCAGCAGCCGGGGGGACTTCAACGACGAGCAGTACTTC. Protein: CASSRGDFNDEQYF.

The CDR3 loop is CASRQRTTGELFF. DNA for the CDR3: TGTGCCAGCAGGCAGCGGACCACCGGGGAGCTGTTTTTT. V and J are TRBV2 and TRBJ2-2, with a weak D call TRBD2 (5 bases). Germline V lookup: CDR1 SNHLY, CDR2 FYNNEI. Deletions cut 6 bases from V and 4 bases from J, with 9 bases between. The length of the CDR3 is 13 residues.

This CDR3 is CASSYVGDSNEKLFF. CDR3 DNA: TGTGCCAGCAGTTACGTCGGGGATTCTAATGAAAAACTGTTTTTT. The V and J genes are TRBV6-5 and TRBJ1-4; no firm D call. Germline V gene sequence: CDR1 MNHEY, CDR2 SVGAGI. Trimming removed 2 bases from V and 3 bases from J, with 10 bases in between. The CDR3 spans 15 residues.

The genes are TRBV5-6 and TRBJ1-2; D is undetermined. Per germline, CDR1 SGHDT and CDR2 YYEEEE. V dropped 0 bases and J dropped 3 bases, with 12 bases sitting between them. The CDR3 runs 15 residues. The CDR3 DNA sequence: TGTGCCAGCAGCTTGGTCTTAGGAGGTGACTATGGCTACACCTTC. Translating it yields CASSLVLGGDYGYTF. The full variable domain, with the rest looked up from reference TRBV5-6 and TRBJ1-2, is DAGVTQSPTHLIKTRGQQVTLRCSPKSGHDTVSWYQQALGQGPQFIFQYYEEEERQRGNFPDRFSGHQFPNYSSELNVNALLLGDSALYLCASSLVLGGDYGYTFGSGTRLTVV.

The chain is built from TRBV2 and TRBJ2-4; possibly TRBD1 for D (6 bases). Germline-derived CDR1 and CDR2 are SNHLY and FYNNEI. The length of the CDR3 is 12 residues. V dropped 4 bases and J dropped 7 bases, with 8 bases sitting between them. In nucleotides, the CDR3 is TGTGCCAGCAGTGGGCAGGGGAACATTCAGTACTTC. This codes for CASSGQGNIQYF.

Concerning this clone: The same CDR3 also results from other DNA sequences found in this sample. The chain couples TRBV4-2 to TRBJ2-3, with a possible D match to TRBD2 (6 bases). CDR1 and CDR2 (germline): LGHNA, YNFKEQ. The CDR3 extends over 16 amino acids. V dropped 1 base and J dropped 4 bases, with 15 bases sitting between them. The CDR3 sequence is CASSQVLAREADTQYF. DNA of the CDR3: TGTGCCAGCAGCCAAGTGCTTGCTAGGGAGGCAGATACGCAGTATTTT.

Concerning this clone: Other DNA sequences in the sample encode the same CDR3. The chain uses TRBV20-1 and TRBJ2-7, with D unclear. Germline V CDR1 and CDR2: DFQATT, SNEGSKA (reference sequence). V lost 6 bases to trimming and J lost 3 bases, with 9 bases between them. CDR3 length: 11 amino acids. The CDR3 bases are TGCAGTGCCTCTGGCAGCTACGAGCAGTACTTC. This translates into CSASGSYEQYF.

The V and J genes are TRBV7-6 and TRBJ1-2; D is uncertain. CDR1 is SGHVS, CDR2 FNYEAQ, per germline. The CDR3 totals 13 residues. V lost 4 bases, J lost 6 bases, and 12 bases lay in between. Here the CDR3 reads CASSSPGVHGYTF. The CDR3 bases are TGTGCCAGCAGCTCTCCAGGAGTGCATGGCTACACCTTC.

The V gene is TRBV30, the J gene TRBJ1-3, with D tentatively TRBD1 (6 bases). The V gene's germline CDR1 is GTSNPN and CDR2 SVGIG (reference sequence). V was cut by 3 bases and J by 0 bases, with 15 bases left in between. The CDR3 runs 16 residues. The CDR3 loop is CAWSRGTINSGNTIYF. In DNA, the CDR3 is TGTGCCTGGAGCCGGGGGACAATCAACTCTGGAAACACCATATATTTT.

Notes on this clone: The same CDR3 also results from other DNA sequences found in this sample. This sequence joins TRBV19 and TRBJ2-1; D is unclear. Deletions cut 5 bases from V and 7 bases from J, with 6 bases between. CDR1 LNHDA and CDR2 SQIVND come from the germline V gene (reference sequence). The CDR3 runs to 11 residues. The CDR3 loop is CASSLYNEQFF. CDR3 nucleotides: TGTGCCAGTAGTCTCTATAATGAGCAGTTCTTC.

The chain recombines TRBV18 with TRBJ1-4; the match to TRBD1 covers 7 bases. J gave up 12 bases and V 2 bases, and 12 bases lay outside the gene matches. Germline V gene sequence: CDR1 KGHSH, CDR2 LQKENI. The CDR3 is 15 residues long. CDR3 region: CASSPEKTGTQELFF. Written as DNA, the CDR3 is TGTGCCAGCTCACCAGAAAAGACAGGGACCCAAGAACTGTTTTTT.

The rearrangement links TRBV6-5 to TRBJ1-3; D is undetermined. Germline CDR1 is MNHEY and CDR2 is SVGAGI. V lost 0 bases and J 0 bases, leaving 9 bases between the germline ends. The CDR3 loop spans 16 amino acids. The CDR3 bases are TGTGCCAGCAGTTACTCGGGCAGCAGCTCTGGAAACACCATATATTTT. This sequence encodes CASSYSGSSSGNTIYF.

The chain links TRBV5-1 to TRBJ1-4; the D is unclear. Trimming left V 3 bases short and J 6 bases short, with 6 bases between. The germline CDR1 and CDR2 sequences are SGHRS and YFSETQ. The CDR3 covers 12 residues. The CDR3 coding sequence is TGCGCCAGCAGCTGGGGAGATGAAAAACTGTTTTTT. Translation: CASSWGDEKLFF. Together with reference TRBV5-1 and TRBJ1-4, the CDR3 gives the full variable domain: KAGVTQTPRYLIKTRGQQVTLSCSPISGHRSVSWYQQTPGQGLQFLFEYFSETQRNKGNFPGRFSGRQFSNSRSEMNVSTLELGDSALYLCASSWGDEKLFFGSGTQLSVL.

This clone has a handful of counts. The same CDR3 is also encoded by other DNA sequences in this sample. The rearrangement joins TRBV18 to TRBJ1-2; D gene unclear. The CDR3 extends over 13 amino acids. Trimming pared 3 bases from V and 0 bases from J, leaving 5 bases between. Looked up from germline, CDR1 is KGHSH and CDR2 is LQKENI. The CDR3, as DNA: TGTGCCAGCTCACCCGATACTAACTATGGCTACACCTTC. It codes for CASSPDTNYGYTF.

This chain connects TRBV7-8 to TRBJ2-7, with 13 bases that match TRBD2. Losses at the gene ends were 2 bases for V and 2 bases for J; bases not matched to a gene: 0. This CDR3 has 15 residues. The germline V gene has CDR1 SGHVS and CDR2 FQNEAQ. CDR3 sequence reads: CASSLTSGGAYEQYF. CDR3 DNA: TGTGCCAGCAGCTTAACTAGCGGGGGGGCCTACGAGCAGTACTTC.

The CDR3 protein is CAWSVEGRPKQYF. The CDR3 DNA reads TGTGCCTGGAGTGTAGAAGGAAGGCCCAAGCAGTACTTC. This chain connects TRBV30 to TRBJ2-5, with D uncertain. Trimming shortened V by 0 bases and J by 11 bases, and 16 bases separated the two germline ends. CDR1 is GTSNPN, CDR2 SVGIG, per germline (reference sequence). This CDR3 comprises 13 residues.

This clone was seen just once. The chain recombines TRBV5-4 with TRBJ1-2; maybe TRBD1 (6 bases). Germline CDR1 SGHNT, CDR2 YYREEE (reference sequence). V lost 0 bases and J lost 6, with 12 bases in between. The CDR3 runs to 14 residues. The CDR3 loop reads CASSLVAGGDGYTF. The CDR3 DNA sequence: TGTGCCAGCAGCTTGGTTGCTGGGGGCGATGGCTACACCTTC.

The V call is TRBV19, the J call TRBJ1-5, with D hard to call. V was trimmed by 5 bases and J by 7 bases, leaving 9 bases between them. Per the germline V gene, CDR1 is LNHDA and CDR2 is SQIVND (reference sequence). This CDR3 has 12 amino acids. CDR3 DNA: TGTGCCAGTAGTTTATTGGACCAGCCCCAGCATTTT. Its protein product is CASSLLDQPQHF.

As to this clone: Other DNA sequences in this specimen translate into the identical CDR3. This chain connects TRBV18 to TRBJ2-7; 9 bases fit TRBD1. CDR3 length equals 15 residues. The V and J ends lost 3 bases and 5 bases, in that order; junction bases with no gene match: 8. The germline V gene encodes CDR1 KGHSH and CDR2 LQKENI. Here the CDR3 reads CASSPPGQGNHEQYF. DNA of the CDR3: TGTGCCAGCTCACCTCCGGGACAGGGTAACCACGAGCAGTACTTC.

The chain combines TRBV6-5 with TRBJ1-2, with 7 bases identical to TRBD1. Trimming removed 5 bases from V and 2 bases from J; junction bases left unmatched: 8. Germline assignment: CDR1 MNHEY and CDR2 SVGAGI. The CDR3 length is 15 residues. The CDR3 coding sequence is TGTGCCAGCAGTAAACTAGGGACAGAAAACTATGGCTACACCTTC. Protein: CASSKLGTENYGYTF.

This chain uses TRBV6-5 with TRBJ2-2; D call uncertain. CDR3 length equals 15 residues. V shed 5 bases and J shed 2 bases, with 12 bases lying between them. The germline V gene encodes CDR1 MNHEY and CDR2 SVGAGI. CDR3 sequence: CASSPVGRNTGELFF. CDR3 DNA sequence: TGTGCCAGCAGTCCCGTCGGTCGTAACACCGGGGAGCTGTTTTTT.

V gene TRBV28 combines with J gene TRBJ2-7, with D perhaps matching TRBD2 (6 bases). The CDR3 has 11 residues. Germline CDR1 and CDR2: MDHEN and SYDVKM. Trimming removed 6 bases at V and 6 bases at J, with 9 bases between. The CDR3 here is CASSGRGEQYF. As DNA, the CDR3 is TGTGCCAGCAGCGGGCGGGGCGAGCAGTACTTC.

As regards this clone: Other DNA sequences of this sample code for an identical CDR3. The CDR3 nucleotides read TGCGCCAGCAGCCGTGGACAGCCCAACACTGAAGCTTTCTTT. This encodes CASSRGQPNTEAFF. The chain joins TRBV5-1 to TRBJ1-1; D might be TRBD1 (6 bases). V was cut by 4 bases and J by 2 bases, with 12 bases left in between. This CDR3 is 14 amino acids long. Germline lookup yields CDR1 SGHRS and CDR2 YFSETQ.

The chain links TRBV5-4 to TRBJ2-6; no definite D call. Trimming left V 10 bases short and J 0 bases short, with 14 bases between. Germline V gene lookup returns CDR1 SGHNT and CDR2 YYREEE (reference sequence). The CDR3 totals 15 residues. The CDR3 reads CAQSPGRSGANVLTF. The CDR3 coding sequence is TGTGCCCAGAGCCCCGGGCGCTCTGGGGCCAACGTCCTGACTTTC.

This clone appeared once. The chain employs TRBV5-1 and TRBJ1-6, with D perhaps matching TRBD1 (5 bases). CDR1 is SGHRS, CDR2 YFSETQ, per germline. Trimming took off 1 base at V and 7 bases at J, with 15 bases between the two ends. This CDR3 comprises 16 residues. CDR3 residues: CASSLLVTGQNSPLHF. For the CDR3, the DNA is TGCGCCAGCAGCTTGTTAGTAACAGGACAAAATTCACCCCTCCACTTT.

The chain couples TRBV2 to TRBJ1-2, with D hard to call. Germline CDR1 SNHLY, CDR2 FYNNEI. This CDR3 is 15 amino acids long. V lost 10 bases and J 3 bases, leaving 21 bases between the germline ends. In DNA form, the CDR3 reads TGTGCCACAGCGAGGGATTCGTTTTGGGACTATGGCTACACCTTC. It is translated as CATARDSFWDYGYTF.

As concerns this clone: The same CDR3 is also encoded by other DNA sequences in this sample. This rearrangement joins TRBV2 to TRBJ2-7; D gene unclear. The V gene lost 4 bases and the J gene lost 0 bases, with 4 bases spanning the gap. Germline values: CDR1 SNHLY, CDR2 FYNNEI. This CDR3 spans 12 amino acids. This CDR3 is CASSATSYEQYF. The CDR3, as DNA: TGTGCCAGCAGTGCTACCTCCTACGAGCAGTACTTC.

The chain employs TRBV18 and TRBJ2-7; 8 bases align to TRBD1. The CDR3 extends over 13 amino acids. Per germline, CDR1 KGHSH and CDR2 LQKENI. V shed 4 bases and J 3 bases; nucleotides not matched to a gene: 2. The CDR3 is CASSRDRLYEQYF. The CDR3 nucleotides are TGTGCCAGCTCACGGGACAGGCTCTACGAGCAGTACTTC.

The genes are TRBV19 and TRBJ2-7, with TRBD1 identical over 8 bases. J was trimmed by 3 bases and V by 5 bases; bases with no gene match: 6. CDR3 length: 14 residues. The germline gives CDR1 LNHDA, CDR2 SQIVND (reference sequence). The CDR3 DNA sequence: TGTGCCAGTAGTGCCGGGACAGGTCACTACGAGCAGTACTTC. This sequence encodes CASSAGTGHYEQYF.